This entry features one T cell receptor beta chain sequence. What it binds is not known. The second PCR ran about 6 to 12 cycles with a sample-barcoded 5' primer and J-beta primers. Tags on each cDNA molecule came from a template-switch adaptor with 12 random nucleotides. TCRdb reprocessed the 5' RACE reads via MiXCR and lists one record per CDR3 protein. The sample consists of roughly 1,800,000 distinct CDR3 sequences, around 50% of them appearing once. These data come from a study of blood T cells in healthy people across ages. Findings and caveats of the study: Those diversity estimates obtained from one million T cells were thought to be underestimates. TCR beta diversity correlated strongly with naive T cell percentage.

Each donor was a healthy Caucasian individual from Russia, aged about 6 to 95. This sequence was found in a woman aged 40 to 50 in good health. Sequencing was done on a sample of blood.

The DNA for the CDR3 is TGTGCCAGCAGCGGGTATGGGAGCAGGGATACGCAGTATTTT. Translated, it gives CASSGYGSRDTQYF. This chain connects TRBV7-2 to TRBJ2-3, with a tentative D call TRBD2 (5 bases). The CDR3 sequence is 14 residues long. The germline V gene encodes CDR1 SGHTA and CDR2 FQGNSA. V was cut by 5 bases and J by 6 bases, with 15 bases left in between.